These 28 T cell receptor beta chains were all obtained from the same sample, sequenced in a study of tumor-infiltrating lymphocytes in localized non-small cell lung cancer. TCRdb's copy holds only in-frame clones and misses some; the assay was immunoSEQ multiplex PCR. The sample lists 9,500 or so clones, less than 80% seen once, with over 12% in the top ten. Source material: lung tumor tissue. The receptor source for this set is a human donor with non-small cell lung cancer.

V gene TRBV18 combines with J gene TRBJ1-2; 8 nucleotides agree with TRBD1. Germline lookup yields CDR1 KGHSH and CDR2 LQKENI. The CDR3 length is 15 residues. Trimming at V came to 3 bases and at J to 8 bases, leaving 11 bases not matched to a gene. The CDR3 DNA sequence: TGTGCCAGCTCACCTCAGACAGGGGCGGTCGAGGGCTACACCTTC. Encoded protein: CASSPQTGAVEGYTF.

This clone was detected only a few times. The CDR3: CASSFRDSSFRAFF. The CDR3 DNA sequence: TGTGCCAGCAGCTTCCGGGACAGTTCGTTTCGAGCTTTCTTT. V and J are TRBV7-9 and TRBJ1-1, with 7 bases identical to TRBD1. The CDR3 contains 14 residues. Germline V lookup: CDR1 SEHNR, CDR2 FQNEAQ (reference sequence). V was clipped by 3 bases and J by 10 bases; unmatched bases: 11.

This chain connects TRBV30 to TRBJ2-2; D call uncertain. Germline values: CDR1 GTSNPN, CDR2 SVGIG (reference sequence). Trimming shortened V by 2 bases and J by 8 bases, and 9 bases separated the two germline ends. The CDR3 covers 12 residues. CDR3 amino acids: CAWSPGTGELFF. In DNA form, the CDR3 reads TGTGCCTGGAGTCCAGGTACTGGGGAGCTGTTTTTT. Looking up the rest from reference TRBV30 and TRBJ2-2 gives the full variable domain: SQTIHQWPATLVQPVGSPLSLECTVEGTSNPNLYWYRQAAGRGLQLLFYSVGIGQISSEVPQNLSASRPQDRQFILSSKKLLLSDSGFYLCAWSPGTGELFFGEGSRLTVL.

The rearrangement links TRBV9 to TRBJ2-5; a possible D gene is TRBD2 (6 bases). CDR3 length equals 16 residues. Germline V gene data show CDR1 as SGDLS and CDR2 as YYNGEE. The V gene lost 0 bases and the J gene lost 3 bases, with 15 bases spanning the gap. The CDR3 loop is CASSVGITSGEETQYF. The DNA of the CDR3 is TGTGCCAGCAGCGTAGGTATCACGTCGGGGGAAGAGACCCAGTACTTC.

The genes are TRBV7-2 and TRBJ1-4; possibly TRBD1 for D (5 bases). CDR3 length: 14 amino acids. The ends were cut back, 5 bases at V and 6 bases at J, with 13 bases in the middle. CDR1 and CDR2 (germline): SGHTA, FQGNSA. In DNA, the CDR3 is TGTGCCAGCAGCCCCCCCGGGACGGATGAAAAACTGTTTTTT. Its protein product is CASSPPGTDEKLFF.

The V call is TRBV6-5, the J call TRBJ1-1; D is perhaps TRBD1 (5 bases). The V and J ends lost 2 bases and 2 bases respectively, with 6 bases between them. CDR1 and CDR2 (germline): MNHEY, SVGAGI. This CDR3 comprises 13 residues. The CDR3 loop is CASSYRDNTEAFF. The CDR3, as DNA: TGTGCCAGCAGTTACAGGGACAACACTGAAGCTTTCTTT.

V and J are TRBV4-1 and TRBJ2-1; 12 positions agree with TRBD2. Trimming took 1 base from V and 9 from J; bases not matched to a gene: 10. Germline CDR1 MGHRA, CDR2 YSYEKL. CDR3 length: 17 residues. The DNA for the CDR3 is TGCGCCAGCAGCCAAGCCCCTAGCGGGGGGGTATTAGGTGAGCAGTTCTTC. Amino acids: CASSQAPSGGVLGEQFF.

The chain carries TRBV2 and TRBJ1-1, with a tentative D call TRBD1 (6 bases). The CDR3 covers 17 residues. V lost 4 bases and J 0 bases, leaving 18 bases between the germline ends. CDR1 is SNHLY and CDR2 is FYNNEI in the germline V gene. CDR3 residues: CASSAGGHGIMNTEAFF. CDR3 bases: TGTGCCAGCAGTGCTGGGGGGCATGGAATAATGAACACTGAAGCTTTCTTT.

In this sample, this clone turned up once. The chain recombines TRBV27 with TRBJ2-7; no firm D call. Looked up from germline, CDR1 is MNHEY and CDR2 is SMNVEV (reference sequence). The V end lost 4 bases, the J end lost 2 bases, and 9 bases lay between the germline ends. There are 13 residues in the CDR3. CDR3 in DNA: TGTGCCAGCAGTTATCACTCCACCTACGAGCAGTACTTC. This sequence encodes CASSYHSTYEQYF.

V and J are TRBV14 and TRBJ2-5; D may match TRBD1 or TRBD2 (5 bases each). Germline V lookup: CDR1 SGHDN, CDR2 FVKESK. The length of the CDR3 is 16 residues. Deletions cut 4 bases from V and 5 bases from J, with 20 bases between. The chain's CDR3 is CASSRGRSILQETQYF. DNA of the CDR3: TGTGCCAGCAGCCGGGGACGGAGTATCCTCCAGGAGACCCAGTACTTC.

CDR3 sequence reads: CASSPLRNEQYF. The CDR3 DNA is TGTGCCAGCTCACCACTCAGGAACGAGCAGTACTTC. The rearrangement links TRBV18 to TRBJ2-7; D is undetermined. V lost 1 base and J 5 bases, leaving 6 bases between the germline ends. The CDR3 has 12 amino acids. Looked up from germline, CDR1 is KGHSH and CDR2 is LQKENI.

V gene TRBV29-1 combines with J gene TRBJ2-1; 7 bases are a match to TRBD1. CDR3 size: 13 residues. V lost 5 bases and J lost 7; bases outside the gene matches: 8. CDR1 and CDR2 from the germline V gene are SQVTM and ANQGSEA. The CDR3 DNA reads TGCAGCGTTTTAGGGGGCTGGGGGAATGAGCAGTTCTTC. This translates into CSVLGGWGNEQFF.

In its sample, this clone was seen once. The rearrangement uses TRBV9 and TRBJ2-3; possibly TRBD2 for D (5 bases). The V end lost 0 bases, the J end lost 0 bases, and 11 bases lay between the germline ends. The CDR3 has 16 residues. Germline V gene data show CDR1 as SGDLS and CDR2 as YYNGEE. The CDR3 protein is CASSVEGAASTDTQYF. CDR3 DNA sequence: TGTGCCAGCAGCGTAGAGGGAGCGGCGAGCACAGATACGCAGTATTTT.

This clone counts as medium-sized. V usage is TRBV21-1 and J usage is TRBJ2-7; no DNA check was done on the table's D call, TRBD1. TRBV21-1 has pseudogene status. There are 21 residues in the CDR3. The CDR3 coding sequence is TGTGCCAGCAGCAAATCAGTCTGGGACAGGGAAAGAGTATCGCCTTACTACGAGCAGTACTTC. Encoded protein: CASSKSVWDRERVSPYYEQYF.

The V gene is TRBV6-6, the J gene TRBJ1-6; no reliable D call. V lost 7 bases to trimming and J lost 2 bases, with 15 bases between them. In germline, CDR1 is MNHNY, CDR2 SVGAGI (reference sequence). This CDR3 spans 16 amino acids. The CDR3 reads CASTELSQTYNSPLHF. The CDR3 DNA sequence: TGTGCCAGCACCGAGTTGAGTCAAACCTATAATTCACCCCTCCACTTT.

CDR3 DNA: TGCGCCAGCAGCCCGGTTACAGGGATTGAGGGCTACACCTTC. It encodes CASSPVTGIEGYTF. V and J are TRBV5-1 and TRBJ1-2; possibly TRBD1 for D (6 bases). The ends were cut back, 4 bases at V and 8 bases at J, with 18 bases in the middle. The CDR3 extends over 14 amino acids. The germline gives CDR1 SGHRS, CDR2 YFSETQ.

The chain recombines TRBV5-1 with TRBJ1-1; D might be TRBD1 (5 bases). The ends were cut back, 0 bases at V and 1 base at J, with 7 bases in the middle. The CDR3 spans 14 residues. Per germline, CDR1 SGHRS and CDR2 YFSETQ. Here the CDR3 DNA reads TGCGCCAGCAGCTTGGGTGGACAGAACACTGAAGCTTTCTTT. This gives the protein CASSLGGQNTEAFF.

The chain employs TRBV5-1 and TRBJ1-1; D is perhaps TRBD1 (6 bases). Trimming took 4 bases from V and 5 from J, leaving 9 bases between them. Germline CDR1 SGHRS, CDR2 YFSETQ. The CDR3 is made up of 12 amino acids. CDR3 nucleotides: TGCGCCAGCAGCACCCAGGGGACTGAAGCTTTCTTT. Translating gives CASSTQGTEAFF.

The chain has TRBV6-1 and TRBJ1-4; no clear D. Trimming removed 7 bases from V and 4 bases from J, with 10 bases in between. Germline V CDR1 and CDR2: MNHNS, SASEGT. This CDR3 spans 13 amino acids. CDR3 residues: CASNERFNEKLFF. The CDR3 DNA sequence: TGTGCCAGCAACGAACGGTTTAATGAAAAACTGTTTTTT.

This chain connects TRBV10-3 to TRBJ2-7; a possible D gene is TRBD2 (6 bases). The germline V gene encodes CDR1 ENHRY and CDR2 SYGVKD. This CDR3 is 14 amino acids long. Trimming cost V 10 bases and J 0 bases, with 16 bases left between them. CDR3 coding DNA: TGTGCCACCGGGGTAGCGGAGAGCTCCTACGAGCAGTACTTC. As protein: CATGVAESSYEQYF.

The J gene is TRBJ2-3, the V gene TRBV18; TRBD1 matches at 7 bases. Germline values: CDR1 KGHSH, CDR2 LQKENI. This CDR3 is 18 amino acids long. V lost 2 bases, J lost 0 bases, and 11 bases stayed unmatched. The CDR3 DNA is TGTGCCAGCTCACCATCCCGAACAGGGGCAACGAGCACAGATACGCAGTATTTT. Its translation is CASSPSRTGATSTDTQYF. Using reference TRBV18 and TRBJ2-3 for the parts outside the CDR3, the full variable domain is NAGVMQNPRHLVRRRGQEARLRCSPMKGHSHVYWYRQLPEEGLKFMVYLQKENIIDESGMPKERFSAEFPKEGPSILRIQQVVRGDSAAYFCASSPSRTGATSTDTQYFGPGTRLTVL.

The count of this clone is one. This chain's CDR3 is CASSQDRGGATDTQYF. CDR3 bases: TGTGCCAGCAGCCAAGATCGCGGGGGGGCCACAGATACGCAGTATTTT. The V and J genes are TRBV4-2 and TRBJ2-3; TRBD2 matches 9 bases. The CDR3 loop spans 16 amino acids. V lost 0 bases, J lost 2 bases, and 3 bases stayed unmatched. Germline V lookup: CDR1 LGHNA, CDR2 YNFKEQ.

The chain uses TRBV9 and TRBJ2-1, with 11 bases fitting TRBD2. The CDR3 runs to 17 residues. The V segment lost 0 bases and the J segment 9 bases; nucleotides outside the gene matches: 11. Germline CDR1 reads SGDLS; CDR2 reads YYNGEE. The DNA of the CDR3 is TGTGCCAGCAGCGTAGCTGCGGCTAGCGGGGGGCAGGGTGAGCAGTTCTTC. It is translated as CASSVAAASGGQGEQFF.

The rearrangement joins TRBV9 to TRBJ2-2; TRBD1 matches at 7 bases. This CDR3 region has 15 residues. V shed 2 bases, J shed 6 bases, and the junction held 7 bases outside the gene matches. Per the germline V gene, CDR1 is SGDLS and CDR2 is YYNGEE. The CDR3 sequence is CASSVHRGFPGELFF. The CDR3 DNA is TGTGCCAGCAGCGTCCACAGGGGATTTCCCGGGGAGCTGTTTTTT.

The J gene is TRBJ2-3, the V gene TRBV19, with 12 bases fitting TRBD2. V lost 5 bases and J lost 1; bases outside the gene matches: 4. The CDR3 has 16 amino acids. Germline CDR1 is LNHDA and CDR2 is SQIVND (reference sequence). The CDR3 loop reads CASSLRTSGGTDTQYF. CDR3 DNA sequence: TGTGCCAGTAGTCTGAGGACTAGCGGGGGCACAGATACGCAGTATTTT.

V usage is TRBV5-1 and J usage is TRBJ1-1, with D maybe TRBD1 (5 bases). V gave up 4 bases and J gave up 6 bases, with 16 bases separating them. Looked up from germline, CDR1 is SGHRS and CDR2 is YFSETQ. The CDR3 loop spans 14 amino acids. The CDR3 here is CASSLGGVGPEAFF. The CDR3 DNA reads TGCGCCAGCAGCCTGGGAGGGGTCGGGCCTGAAGCTTTCTTT.

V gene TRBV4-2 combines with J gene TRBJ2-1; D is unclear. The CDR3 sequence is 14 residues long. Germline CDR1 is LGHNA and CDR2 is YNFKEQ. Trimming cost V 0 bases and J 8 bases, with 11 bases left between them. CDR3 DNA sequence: TGTGCCAGCAGCCAAGATACCGGTTCCGATGAGCAGTTCTTC. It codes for CASSQDTGSDEQFF.

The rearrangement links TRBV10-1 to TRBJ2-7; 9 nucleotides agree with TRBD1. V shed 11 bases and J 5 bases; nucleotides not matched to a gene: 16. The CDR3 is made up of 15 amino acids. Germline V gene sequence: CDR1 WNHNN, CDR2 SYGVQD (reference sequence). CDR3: CAPGPGQGSLHEQYF. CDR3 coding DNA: TGCGCCCCTGGACCGGGACAGGGATCCCTCCACGAGCAGTACTTC.